This TCR beta chain was recovered during a study of shared clonotypes between healthy human individuals. Each cell subset's genomic DNA was divided evenly among several immunoSEQ plates. Sequencing was performed with immunoSEQ multiplex PCR; in TCRdb, only in-frame clones are kept and a portion is missing. This sample has about 2 million clones, with 90% to 95% found just once. The germline gives CDR1 MNHNS, CDR2 SASEGT. The V and J ends lost 6 bases and 0 bases respectively, with 5 bases between them. The CDR3 extends over 13 amino acids. In regard to this clone: The antigen is not known.

Study-level results: Few donors limited the genetic and exposure-history diversity represented.

The TCR originated in a man aged 18 to 29 in good health. V gene TRBV6-1 combines with J gene TRBJ1-4; no reliable D call. Sample: naive CD4+ T cells sorted from blood. This sample's subset: CD45RA+ positively selected. Here the CDR3 DNA reads TGTGCCAGCAGCTTCCCAACTAATGAAAAACTGTTTTTT. The encoded protein is CASSFPTNEKLFF.